These 23 T cell receptor beta chains came from one sample sequenced in a study of cytomegalovirus exposure and HLA in healthy donors. A multiplex PCR was run with 60 Vbeta primers and 13 Jbeta primers. Sequenced by immunoSEQ multiplex PCR; TCRdb stores in-frame clones only, minus some. Counted here are fewer than 200,000 clones, 79% occurring once; the ten biggest clones make up under 2.5%. The sequenced sample consisted of PBMCs. The receptors originated from a man between 40 and 49 years old in good health and CMV-seronegative.

The chain couples TRBV9 to TRBJ2-7; D is perhaps TRBD1 (5 bases). This CDR3 is 13 amino acids long. CDR1 and CDR2 from the germline V gene are SGDLS and YYNGEE. Trimming left V 3 bases short and J 7 bases short, with 14 bases between. DNA for the CDR3: TGTGCCAGCAGCGCGAGTGGGGCCCGTGAGCAGTACTTC. It is translated as CASSASGAREQYF.

In this sample, this clone turned up once. V and J are TRBV28 and TRBJ2-2; 11 bases line up with TRBD2. CDR1 is MDHEN and CDR2 is SYDVKM in the germline V gene. Trimming at V came to 7 bases and at J to 8 bases, leaving 9 bases not matched to a gene. CDR3 length: 15 residues. CDR3 loop: CASTVLAGALGELFF. CDR3 nucleotides: TGTGCCAGCACGGTACTAGCGGGAGCGTTGGGGGAGCTGTTTTTT.

CDR3 sequence: CASSLATAGRGYTF. The CDR3 coding sequence is TGTGCCAGCAGCTTAGCGACGGCAGGCAGGGGCTACACCTTC. The chain is built from TRBV7-2 and TRBJ1-2; D unresolved. Trimming removed 0 bases at V and 8 bases at J, with 13 bases between. This CDR3 has 14 amino acids. Germline V gene data show CDR1 as SGHTA and CDR2 as FQGNSA.

The chain recombines TRBV5-1 with TRBJ2-5, with 11 positions matching TRBD2. After removal of 2 bases from V and 4 bases from J, the junction contained 4 bases not matched to a gene. The CDR3 extends over 15 amino acids. Looked up from germline, CDR1 is SGHRS and CDR2 is YFSETQ. As DNA, the CDR3 is TGCGCCAGCAGCTTACTAGCGGGAGTACGAGAGACCCAGTACTTC. Translated: CASSLLAGVRETQYF.

This clone has only a few counts. The genes are TRBV30 and TRBJ2-7; no clear D gene. There are 14 residues in the CDR3. Germline CDR1 and CDR2: GTSNPN and SVGIG (reference sequence). The V end lost 4 bases, the J end lost 3 bases, and 16 bases lay between the germline ends. The CDR3 coding sequence is TGTGCCTGGACGCGTTCTTCGGTGGTCTACGAGCAGTACTTC. Translated, it gives CAWTRSSVVYEQYF.

The rearrangement uses TRBV5-4 and TRBJ2-7, with 8 nucleotides matching TRBD2. The CDR3 runs 15 residues. Germline assignment: CDR1 SGHNT and CDR2 YYREEE (reference sequence). Unmatched junction bases numbered 7, after V lost 0 bases and J lost 5 bases. The CDR3 nucleotides are TGTGCCAGCAGCTTGGAAAGCGGGAGATGGAACGAGCAGTACTTC. It translates to CASSLESGRWNEQYF.

This clone was seen only a few times. The V gene is TRBV7-9, the J gene TRBJ2-5; 14 nucleotides align to TRBD2. The trim removed 5 bases at V and 4 bases at J, leaving 9 bases unmatched. CDR3 size: 17 residues. CDR1 SEHNR and CDR2 FQNEAQ come from the germline V gene (reference sequence). CDR3 nucleotide sequence: TGTGCCAGCAGCCCAAAGACTAGCGGGAGGGCCGCAGAGACCCAGTACTTC. It codes for CASSPKTSGRAAETQYF.

The CDR3: CASSLAATGGYEQYF. DNA of the CDR3: TGTGCCAGCAGCTTAGCAGCGACAGGGGGCTACGAGCAGTACTTC. The chain couples TRBV7-6 to TRBJ2-7; 9 nucleotides agree with TRBD1. CDR1 is SGHVS, CDR2 FNYEAQ, per germline. V lost 0 bases, J lost 3 bases, and 3 bases stayed unmatched. This CDR3 spans 15 amino acids.

The V gene is TRBV6-4, the J gene TRBJ2-5, with a weak D call TRBD1 (5 bases). Trimming removed 6 bases at V and 1 base at J, with 12 bases between. Germline V gives CDR1 MRHNA, CDR2 SNTAGT. This CDR3 is 14 amino acids long. The CDR3 is CASSSQDSQETQYF. CDR3 coding DNA: TGTGCCAGCAGCTCTCAAGACAGCCAAGAGACCCAGTACTTC.

This sequence joins TRBV5-4 and TRBJ2-2; 8 bases agree with TRBD1. The CDR3 runs to 17 residues. Germline trimming cut 3 bases from V and 5 bases from J; bases unmatched to any gene: 12. Germline V lookup: CDR1 SGHNT, CDR2 YYREEE (reference sequence). In nucleotides, the CDR3 is TGTGCCAGCAGCTCCCCTCGAGGCAGGGGGCTAACCGGGGAGCTGTTTTTT. Translated, it gives CASSSPRGRGLTGELFF.

The V call is TRBV5-5, the J call TRBJ2-3, with TRBD1 matching 8 bases. CDR1 is SGHKS and CDR2 is YYEKEE in the germline V gene (reference sequence). The CDR3 has 15 amino acids. V trimming: 0 bases; J trimming: 4 bases; junction bases outside the gene matches: 4. The CDR3 here is CASSLGGQGSDTQYF. Here the CDR3 DNA reads TGTGCCAGCAGCTTGGGAGGACAGGGTTCAGATACGCAGTATTTT.

The chain has TRBV6-5 and TRBJ2-5; 11 nucleotides match TRBD2. This CDR3 contains 15 residues. J was trimmed by 5 bases and V by 5 bases; bases with no gene match: 7. The germline CDR1 and CDR2 sequences are MNHEY and SVGAGI. DNA of the CDR3: TGTGCCAGCAGTGCTCTACTAGCGGGAGAGGAGACCCAGTACTTC. Encoded protein: CASSALLAGEETQYF.

The chain employs TRBV5-3 and TRBJ1-2, with 10 nucleotides matching TRBD1. TRBV5-3 is an ORF for which the function is uncertain. V gave up 4 bases and J gave up 1 base; unmatched junction bases: 7. The CDR3 covers 16 residues. This CDR3 reads CARSGTGVHFNYGYTF. The CDR3 DNA sequence: TGTGCCAGAAGCGGGACAGGGGTACATTTTAACTATGGCTACACCTTC.

The chain joins TRBV29-1 to TRBJ2-3; TRBD2 matches 7 bases. From germline, CDR1 is SQVTM and CDR2 ANQGSEA. CDR3 length: 11 amino acids. In DNA form, the CDR3 reads TGCAGTTGCGGGAGAGACTTCACGCAGTATTTT. Encoded protein: CSCGRDFTQYF.

This chain uses TRBV28 with TRBJ2-7; D unresolved. With 6 bases removed from V and 0 bases from J, the gap between germline ends came to 9 bases. Per germline, CDR1 MDHEN and CDR2 SYDVKM. The CDR3 consists of 13 residues. CDR3 nucleotide sequence: TGTGCCAGCAGGTTTATCGGCTCCTACGAGCAGTACTTC. It codes for CASRFIGSYEQYF.

This chain links TRBV2 with TRBJ2-7, with D maybe TRBD2 (6 bases). The germline gives CDR1 SNHLY, CDR2 FYNNEI. The germline V and J ends were trimmed by 10 bases and 3 bases, with 13 bases remaining between them. CDR3 length equals 12 residues. CDR3 sequence (DNA): TGTGCCACCACCCCGGGAGTCTACGAGCAGTACTTC. As protein: CATTPGVYEQYF.

The genes are TRBV28 and TRBJ2-7; tentative D call: TRBD2 (5 bases). Trimming removed 8 bases at V and 0 bases at J, with 8 bases between. CDR3 length equals 12 residues. CDR1 and CDR2 (germline): MDHEN, SYDVKM. The CDR3 sequence: CASGRDSYEQYF. In DNA, the CDR3 is TGTGCCAGCGGACGGGACTCCTACGAGCAGTACTTC.

Comment on this clone: A junction end diverges from the germline sequence, so it may reflect a read error. V is TRBV28 and J is TRBJ2-6; 9 bases agree with TRBD1. Germline V gene sequence: CDR1 MDHEN, CDR2 SYDVKM. This CDR3 spans 16 amino acids. The CDR3 sequence is CASSLLQGAGANVLTF. DNA of the CDR3: TGTGCCAGCAGCTTATTACAGGGGGCCGGGGCCAACGTCCTGACTTTC.

This clone has just one count. The chain carries TRBV28 and TRBJ2-5, with D perhaps matching TRBD1 (5 bases). The germline CDR1 and CDR2 sequences are MDHEN and SYDVKM. The germline V and J ends were trimmed by 6 bases and 3 bases, with 11 bases remaining between them. This CDR3 is built from 13 residues. DNA for the CDR3: TGTGCCAGCAGGGATATAGGGGAAGAGACCCAGTACTTC. Translating gives CASRDIGEETQYF.

The chain joins TRBV11-1 to TRBJ2-2; 9 bases fit TRBD2. CDR3 length: 16 amino acids. Germline V CDR1 and CDR2: SGHAT, FQDESV (reference sequence). With 5 bases clipped from V and 5 bases from J, the junction kept 9 bases outside the gene matches. This CDR3 is CASSLNSGSVTGELFF. The CDR3 DNA follows: TGTGCCAGCAGCCTCAATAGCGGGAGCGTGACCGGGGAGCTGTTTTTT. Supplemented by reference TRBV11-1 and TRBJ2-2, the full variable domain reads EAEVAQSPRYKITEKSQAVAFWCDPISGHATLYWYRQILGQGPELLVQFQDESVVDDSQLPKDRFSAERLKGVDSTLKIQPAELGDSAMYLCASSLNSGSVTGELFFGEGSRLTVL.

J is TRBJ2-5 and V is TRBV5-4; 14 positions match TRBD2. CDR1 is SGHNT, CDR2 YYREEE, per germline (reference sequence). CDR3 size: 16 residues. V gave up 1 base and J gave up 3 bases; unmatched junction bases: 2. The CDR3 sequence: CASSLWGLAGEETQYF. In nucleotides, the CDR3 is TGTGCCAGCAGCTTGTGGGGACTAGCGGGAGAAGAGACCCAGTACTTC.

This chain joins TRBV5-4 and TRBJ2-3, with D perhaps TRBD1 (5 bases). V was trimmed by 0 bases and J by 0 bases, leaving 8 bases between them. Germline V CDR1 and CDR2: SGHNT, YYREEE (reference sequence). The CDR3 sequence is 15 residues long. The CDR3 loop reads CASSLGGASTDTQYF. The CDR3 bases are TGTGCCAGCAGCTTGGGGGGCGCTAGCACAGATACGCAGTATTTT.

The rearrangement joins TRBV14 to TRBJ1-6; D gene uncertain. The germline V gene encodes CDR1 SGHDN and CDR2 FVKESK. Deletions cut 3 bases from V and 0 bases from J, with 3 bases between. The CDR3 runs 14 residues. CDR3 in DNA: TGTGCCAGCAGCCAGAGCTCCTATAATTCACCCCTCCACTTT. It yields the protein CASSQSSYNSPLHF.